What follows are 20 T cell receptor beta chains derived from one specimen sequenced in a study of technical replicates of blood from a handful of donors. Method: immunoSEQ multiplex PCR; TCRdb's copy keeps in-frame clones and lacks some. The sample lists tens of thousands of clones; roughly 94% were seen once. Source material: T cells isolated from PBMCs. These receptors were taken from a human donor in good health.

V usage is TRBV19 and J usage is TRBJ1-6; 9 nucleotides agree with TRBD1. This CDR3 is 13 amino acids long. CDR1 is LNHDA, CDR2 SQIVND, per germline (reference sequence). V was clipped by 6 bases and J by 13 bases; unmatched bases: 7. CDR3 in amino acids: CASRDRGIGPLHF. CDR3 in DNA: TGTGCCAGTAGGGACAGGGGAATTGGGCCCCTCCACTTT.

V and J are TRBV27 and TRBJ2-2, with D perhaps TRBD1 (6 bases). Trimming took 4 bases from V and 3 from J, leaving 9 bases between them. CDR1 is MNHEY, CDR2 SMNVEV, per germline (reference sequence). This CDR3 comprises 14 residues. In nucleotides, the CDR3 is TGTGCCAGCAGTTCACAGGGTTACACCGGGGAGCTGTTTTTT. Residues: CASSSQGYTGELFF.

The V and J genes are TRBV18 and TRBJ2-5; D gene unclear. V lost 5 bases and J lost 2, with 9 bases in between. This CDR3 has 13 amino acids. CDR1 is KGHSH and CDR2 is LQKENI in the germline V gene. The CDR3 DNA reads TGTGCCAGCTCAGAGGAGAGGCAAGAGACCCAGTACTTC. Translating gives CASSEERQETQYF.

The J gene is TRBJ1-5, the V gene TRBV18, with 9 bases lining up with TRBD1. Germline lookup yields CDR1 KGHSH and CDR2 LQKENI. This CDR3 is 17 amino acids long. J gave up 2 bases and V 2 bases, and 7 bases lay outside the gene matches. This CDR3 is CASSPEWGQGGNQPQHF. CDR3 nucleotides: TGTGCCAGCTCACCAGAGTGGGGACAGGGCGGCAATCAGCCCCAGCATTTT.

The CDR3 reads CASSSGTSGDNEQFF. The DNA of the CDR3 is TGTGCCAGCAGTTCCGGGACTAGCGGGGACAATGAGCAGTTCTTC. The chain joins TRBV2 to TRBJ2-1; TRBD2 agrees at 13 bases. The CDR3 has 15 residues. Germline CDR1 SNHLY, CDR2 FYNNEI. The trim removed 5 bases at V and 5 bases at J, leaving 3 bases unmatched.

J is TRBJ2-5 and V is TRBV5-1; 8 bases align to TRBD2. This CDR3 is 15 amino acids long. Germline V lookup: CDR1 SGHRS, CDR2 YFSETQ. Unmatched junction bases numbered 7, after V lost 1 base and J lost 5 bases. This CDR3 is CASSLPRGGLETQYF. Here the CDR3 DNA reads TGCGCCAGCAGCTTGCCCCGGGGGGGCCTGGAGACCCAGTACTTC.

The rearrangement uses TRBV4-1 and TRBJ1-1; 9 bases agree with TRBD1. This CDR3 region has 14 residues. The ends lost 4 bases at V and 6 bases at J; junction bases unmatched: 6. The germline CDR1 and CDR2 sequences are MGHRA and YSYEKL. As DNA, the CDR3 is TGCGCCAGCAGCCCTCCGGGACAGGGTCCTGAAGCTTTCTTT. This sequence encodes CASSPPGQGPEAFF.

The J gene is TRBJ1-2, the V gene TRBV10-1, with D tentatively TRBD1 (5 bases). Deletions cut 5 bases from V and 8 bases from J, with 9 bases between. The CDR3 spans 11 residues. Germline V gene lookup returns CDR1 WNHNN and CDR2 SYGVQD (reference sequence). DNA for the CDR3: TGCGCCAGCAGTTCAGGGTCAGGCTACACCTTC. It encodes CASSSGSGYTF.

The chain combines TRBV20-1 with TRBJ2-7, with D perhaps TRBD2 (6 bases). The germline V gene has CDR1 DFQATT and CDR2 SNEGSKA (reference sequence). Trimming pared 6 bases from V and 5 bases from J, leaving 11 bases between. The CDR3 is 11 amino acids. The CDR3 coding sequence is TGCAGTGCCAACTTAGCGGACGAGCAGTACTTC. Translated: CSANLADEQYF.

In its sample, this clone is medium-sized. The V call is TRBV19, the J call TRBJ2-1; D perhaps matches TRBD2 (6 bases). V lost 7 bases and J 4 bases, leaving 23 bases between the germline ends. The CDR3 is made up of 17 amino acids. Looked up from germline, CDR1 is LNHDA and CDR2 is SQIVND (reference sequence). The CDR3 nucleotides are TGTGCCAGTACAACCCATTCCCTACTAGCAGGATACAATGAGCAGTTCTTC. It yields the protein CASTTHSLLAGYNEQFF.

This clone appeared a single time. This rearrangement joins TRBV5-5 to TRBJ1-1; 7 nucleotides agree with TRBD1. Trimming removed 2 bases from V and 7 bases from J; junction bases left unmatched: 8. The germline CDR1 and CDR2 sequences are SGHKS and YYEKEE (reference sequence). CDR3 length: 14 residues. This chain's CDR3 is CASSFGDRVYEAFF. DNA for the CDR3: TGTGCCAGCAGCTTCGGAGACAGGGTATATGAAGCTTTCTTT.

The chain has TRBV2 and TRBJ2-7, with TRBD1 matching over 9 bases. Germline V gene lookup returns CDR1 SNHLY and CDR2 FYNNEI. The CDR3 totals 15 residues. The J segment lost 4 bases and the V segment lost 7 bases, leaving 11 bases of the junction unmatched. The CDR3 sequence: CASTPTGTGIYEQYF. CDR3 coding DNA: TGTGCCAGCACGCCGACCGGGACAGGGATATACGAGCAGTACTTC.

The rearrangement joins TRBV19 to TRBJ1-5, with D perhaps TRBD1 (6 bases). Germline CDR1 LNHDA, CDR2 SQIVND (reference sequence). V was cut by 8 bases and J by 7 bases, with 15 bases left in between. The CDR3 runs to 13 residues. In nucleotides, the CDR3 is TGTGCCAGTTTGGGGGGGGCTCCACAGCCCCAGCATTTT. Its protein is CASLGGAPQPQHF. The variable domain in full, with the rest retrieved from reference TRBV19 and TRBJ1-5, is DGGITQSPKYLFRKEGQNVTLSCEQNLNHDAMYWYRQDPGQGLRLIYYSQIVNDFQKGDIAEGYSVSREKKESFPLTVTSAQKNPTAFYLCASLGGAPQPQHFGDGTRLSIL.

The chain is built from TRBV28 and TRBJ2-2; 7 nucleotides match TRBD2. The CDR3 covers 19 residues. J gave up 1 base and V 5 bases, and 16 bases lay outside the gene matches. Germline V CDR1 and CDR2: MDHEN, SYDVKM. CDR3 in amino acids: CASSPSGLTEIKNTGELFF. CDR3 DNA sequence: TGTGCCAGCAGTCCTAGCGGTCTAACTGAAATCAAGAACACCGGGGAGCTGTTTTTT.

V and J are TRBV28 and TRBJ1-4; D is perhaps TRBD1 (6 bases). The germline V gene has CDR1 MDHEN and CDR2 SYDVKM. This CDR3 contains 13 residues. The V end was cut by 7 bases, the J end by 7 bases, with 13 bases between. CDR3 nucleotide sequence: TGTGCCAGCATGGGCGGGGGCGGTGAAAAACTGTTTTTT. Translated: CASMGGGGEKLFF.

V and J are TRBV11-2 and TRBJ2-7, with D possibly TRBD2 on 6 matching bases. The CDR3 runs to 15 residues. Germline CDR1 is SGHAT and CDR2 is FQNNGV. Trimming took off 1 base at V and 4 bases at J, with 14 bases between the two ends. CDR3 nucleotides: TGTGCCAGCAGCTTAGTTACGGCGGGGACTTACGAGCAGTACTTC. The encoded protein is CASSLVTAGTYEQYF.

The chain links TRBV7-8 to TRBJ1-2; D is possibly TRBD1 (5 bases). V was shortened by 5 bases and J by 6 bases, with 19 bases between the two germline ends. CDR1 SGHVS and CDR2 FQNEAQ come from the germline V gene. CDR3 size: 15 residues. The CDR3 nucleotides are TGTGCCAGCAGCCATCATTCGGGGGGATATGATGGCTACACCTTC. It translates to CASSHHSGGYDGYTF.

The rearrangement joins TRBV6-1 to TRBJ1-5, with 9 bases that match TRBD1. The CDR3 covers 15 residues. The V segment lost 1 base and the J segment 7 bases; nucleotides outside the gene matches: 5. The germline gives CDR1 MNHNS, CDR2 SASEGT. This chain's CDR3 is CASSEGTGVLQPQHF. In DNA form, the CDR3 reads TGTGCCAGCAGTGAAGGGACAGGGGTTCTCCAGCCCCAGCATTTT.

The chain recombines TRBV4-2 with TRBJ1-5; D gene ambiguous. Germline V gene lookup returns CDR1 LGHNA and CDR2 YNFKEQ. The germline V and J ends were trimmed by 0 bases and 5 bases, with 5 bases remaining between them. The CDR3 length is 13 residues. CDR3 loop: CASSQDRDQPQHF. DNA of the CDR3: TGTGCCAGCAGCCAAGATCGGGATCAGCCCCAGCATTTT.

The rearrangement joins TRBV10-3 to TRBJ2-3; 7 positions agree with TRBD2. Germline V gene lookup returns CDR1 ENHRY and CDR2 SYGVKD. The CDR3 has 15 residues. With V trimmed by 3 bases and J by 6 bases, 9 bases remained unmatched. The CDR3 DNA follows: TGTGCCATCAGTGATCTTAGCGGGCGAGGGGATACGCAGTATTTT. Amino acid sequence: CAISDLSGRGDTQYF.